Listed below are T cell receptor beta chains from one sample, sequenced in a study of blood T cell repertoires in COVID-19. Some clones are missing from TCRdb's copy, which holds only in-frame ones; the method was immunoSEQ multiplex PCR. This table holds approximately 310,000 clones, 80% to 90% found once. Sequenced sample: PBMCs or T cells enriched from blood (not recorded which). Receptors originate from a young man who had recovered from COVID-19. The CDR3 runs from the conserved cysteine through the conserved F or W. Each record gives: CDR3 protein, V gene, J gene, clone size. The size entry is marked missing in some rows and otherwise reads once, few, many or a size class.

cdr3_aa: CASSPQGNSPLHF
v_call: TRBV7-9
j_call: TRBJ1-6
clone_size: .

cdr3_aa: CASTWTSGGTDTQYF
v_call: TRBV2
j_call: TRBJ2-3
clone_size: .

cdr3_aa: CASSPTGGNEKLFF
v_call: TRBV9
j_call: TRBJ1-4
clone_size: .

cdr3_aa: CASSPGTRGGETQYF
v_call: TRBV18
j_call: TRBJ2-5
clone_size: .

cdr3_aa: CASSPDREKLFF
v_call: TRBV18
j_call: TRBJ1-4
clone_size: .

cdr3_aa: CASSVAPRELDYGYTF
v_call: TRBV5-1
j_call: TRBJ1-2
clone_size: .

cdr3_aa: CASSLGRGGRNEQFF
v_call: TRBV11-1
j_call: TRBJ2-1
clone_size: .

cdr3_aa: CASSDTDRPMLGELFF
v_call: TRBV6-1
j_call: TRBJ2-2
clone_size: .

cdr3_aa: CASSRQVNYGYTF
v_call: TRBV27
j_call: TRBJ1-2
clone_size: .

cdr3_aa: CAISEERDIQYF
v_call: TRBV10-3
j_call: TRBJ2-4
clone_size: .

cdr3_aa: CASSFTYGTVGGYTF
v_call: TRBV6-5
j_call: TRBJ1-2
clone_size: .

cdr3_aa: CASSYSAGYGYTF
v_call: TRBV6-5
j_call: TRBJ1-2
clone_size: .

cdr3_aa: CATSDPGLAGGLGGTDTQYF
v_call: TRBV24-1
j_call: TRBJ2-3
clone_size: few

cdr3_aa: CASSRQGVDNQPQHF
v_call: TRBV6-5
j_call: TRBJ1-5
clone_size: .

cdr3_aa: CASSLGQIGYTF
v_call: TRBV5-1
j_call: TRBJ1-2
clone_size: .

cdr3_aa: CASSPGGTDSPLHF
v_call: TRBV18
j_call: TRBJ1-6
clone_size: .

cdr3_aa: CASSPSGQAANEKLFF
v_call: TRBV18
j_call: TRBJ1-4
clone_size: .

cdr3_aa: CASSQPVGQGGKLFF
v_call: TRBV4-2
j_call: TRBJ1-4
clone_size: .

cdr3_aa: CASSVTDNEKLFF
v_call: TRBV5-4
j_call: TRBJ1-4
clone_size: .

cdr3_aa: CASSLGRDGELFF
v_call: TRBV7-3
j_call: TRBJ2-2
clone_size: few

cdr3_aa: CASSLEGGVQPQHF
v_call: TRBV5-1
j_call: TRBJ1-5
clone_size: .

cdr3_aa: CASSWDSLGNEQFF
v_call: TRBV7-8
j_call: TRBJ2-1
clone_size: .

cdr3_aa: CASSRNQGRNGYTF
v_call: TRBV3-1/TRBV3-2
j_call: TRBJ1-2
clone_size: .

cdr3_aa: CASSEISHKGEKLFF
v_call: TRBV6-1
j_call: TRBJ1-4
clone_size: .

cdr3_aa: CASSLRPWSIRETQYF
v_call: TRBV7-2
j_call: TRBJ2-5
clone_size: .

cdr3_aa: CASSTLGDSEQYF
v_call: TRBV12-3/TRBV12-4
j_call: TRBJ2-7
clone_size: .

cdr3_aa: CASYQTGTGDYGYTF
v_call: TRBV5-8
j_call: TRBJ1-2
clone_size: .

cdr3_aa: CATSRPGSAGEKLFF
v_call: TRBV15
j_call: TRBJ1-4
clone_size: .

cdr3_aa: CASSPFGGSNTGELFF
v_call: TRBV7-3
j_call: TRBJ2-2
clone_size: .